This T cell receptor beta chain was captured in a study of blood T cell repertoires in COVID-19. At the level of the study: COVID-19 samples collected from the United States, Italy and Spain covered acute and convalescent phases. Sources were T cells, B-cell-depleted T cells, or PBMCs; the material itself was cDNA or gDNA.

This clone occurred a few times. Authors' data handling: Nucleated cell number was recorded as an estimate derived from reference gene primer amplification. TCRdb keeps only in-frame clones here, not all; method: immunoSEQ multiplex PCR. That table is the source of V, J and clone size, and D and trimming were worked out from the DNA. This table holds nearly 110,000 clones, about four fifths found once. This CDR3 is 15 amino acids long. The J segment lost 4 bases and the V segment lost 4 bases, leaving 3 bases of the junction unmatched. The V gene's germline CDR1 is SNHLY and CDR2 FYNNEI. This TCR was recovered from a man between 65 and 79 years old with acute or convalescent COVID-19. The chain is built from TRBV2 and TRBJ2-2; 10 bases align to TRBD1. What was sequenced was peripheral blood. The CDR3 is CASSGGQGGTGELFF. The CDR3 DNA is TGTGCCAGCAGTGGAGGACAGGGGGGCACCGGGGAGCTGTTTTTT.